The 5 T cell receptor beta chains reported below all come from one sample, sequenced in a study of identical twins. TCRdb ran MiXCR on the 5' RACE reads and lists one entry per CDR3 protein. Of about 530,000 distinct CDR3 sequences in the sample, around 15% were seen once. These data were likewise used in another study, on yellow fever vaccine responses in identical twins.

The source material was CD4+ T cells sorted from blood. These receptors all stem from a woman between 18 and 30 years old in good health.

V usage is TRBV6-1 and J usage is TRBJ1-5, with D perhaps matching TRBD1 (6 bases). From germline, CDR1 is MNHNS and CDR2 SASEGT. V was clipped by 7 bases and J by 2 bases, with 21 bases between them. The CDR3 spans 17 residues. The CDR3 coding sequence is TGTGCCAGCAAGGGGCAGGGGAAATTAAAAGGCAATCAGCCCCAGCATTTT. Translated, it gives CASKGQGKLKGNQPQHF.

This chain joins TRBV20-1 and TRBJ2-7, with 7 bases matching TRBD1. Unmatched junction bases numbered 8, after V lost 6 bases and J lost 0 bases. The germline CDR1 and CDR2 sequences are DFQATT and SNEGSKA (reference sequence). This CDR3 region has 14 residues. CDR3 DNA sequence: TGCAGTGCCACAGACAGGGCCTACTCCTACGAGCAGTACTTC. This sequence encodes CSATDRAYSYEQYF.

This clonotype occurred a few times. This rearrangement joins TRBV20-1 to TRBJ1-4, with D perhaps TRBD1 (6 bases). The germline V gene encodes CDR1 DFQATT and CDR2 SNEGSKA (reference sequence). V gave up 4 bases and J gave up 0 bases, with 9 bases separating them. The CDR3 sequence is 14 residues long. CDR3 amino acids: CSAKRQATNEKLFF. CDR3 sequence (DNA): TGCAGTGCTAAAAGACAGGCAACTAATGAAAAACTGTTTTTT.

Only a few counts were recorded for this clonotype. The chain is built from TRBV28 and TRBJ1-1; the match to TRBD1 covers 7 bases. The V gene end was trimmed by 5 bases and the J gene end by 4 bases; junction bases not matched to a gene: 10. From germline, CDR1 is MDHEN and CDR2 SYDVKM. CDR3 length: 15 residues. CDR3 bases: TGTGCCAGCAGTCCAATTGGAGGGGGCGGCACTGAAGCTTTCTTT. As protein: CASSPIGGGGTEAFF.

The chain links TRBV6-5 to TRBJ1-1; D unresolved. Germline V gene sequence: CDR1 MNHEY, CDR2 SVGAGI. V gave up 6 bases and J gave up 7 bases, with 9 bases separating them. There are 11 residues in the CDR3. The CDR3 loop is CASRFYGEAFF. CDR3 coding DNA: TGTGCCAGCAGATTCTACGGTGAAGCTTTCTTT.